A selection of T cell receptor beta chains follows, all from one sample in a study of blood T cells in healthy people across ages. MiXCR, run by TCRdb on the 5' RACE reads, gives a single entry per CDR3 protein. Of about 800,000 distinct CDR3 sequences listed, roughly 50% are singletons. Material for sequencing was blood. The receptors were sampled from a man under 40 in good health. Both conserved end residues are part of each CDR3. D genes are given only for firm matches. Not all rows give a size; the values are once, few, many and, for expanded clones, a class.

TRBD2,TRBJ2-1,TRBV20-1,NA,CSATGLAGDSEQFF,TGCAGTGCTACGGGACTAGCGGGAGACAGTGAGCAGTTCTTC
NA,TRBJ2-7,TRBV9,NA,CASSVTGAGGYEQYF,TGTGCCAGCAGCGTTACAGGAGCAGGGGGGTACGAGCAGTACTTC
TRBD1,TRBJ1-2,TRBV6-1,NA,CASTNDRATNYGYTF,TGTGCCAGCACCAACGACAGGGCAACTAACTATGGCTACACCTTC
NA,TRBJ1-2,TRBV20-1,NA,CSAREGANYGYTF,TGCAGTGCTAGAGAGGGGGCAAACTATGGCTACACCTTC
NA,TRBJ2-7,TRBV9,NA,CASSVGTNNPYYEQYF,TGTGCCAGCAGCGTGGGGACAAACAATCCTTACTACGAGCAGTACTTC
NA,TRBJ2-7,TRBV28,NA,CASGDVWVEQYF,TGTGCCAGCGGGGACGTTTGGGTGGAGCAGTACTTC
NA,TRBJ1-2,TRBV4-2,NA,CASSRPTTQITGLNYGYTF,TGTGCCAGCAGCCGACCAACGACTCAAATAACAGGGTTGAACTATGGCTACACCTTC
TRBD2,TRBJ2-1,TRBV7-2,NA,CASSLGTSGNRKFF,TGTGCCAGCAGCCTGGGGACTAGCGGGAATAGGAAGTTCTTC
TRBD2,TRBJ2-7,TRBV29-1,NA,CSVMTVGGGLYEQYF,TGCAGCGTTATGACTGTAGGCGGGGGGTTATACGAGCAGTACTTC
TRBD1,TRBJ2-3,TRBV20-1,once,CSARGQGFDTQYF,TGCAGTGCTAGGGGACAGGGGTTCGATACGCAGTATTTT
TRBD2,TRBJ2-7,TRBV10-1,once,CASSAATSGDYEQYF,TGCGCCAGCAGTGCAGCTACTAGCGGGGACTACGAGCAGTACTTC
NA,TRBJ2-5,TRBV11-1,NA,CASSGGKRETQYF,TGTGCCAGCAGCGGAGGGAAGCGGGAGACCCAGTACTTC
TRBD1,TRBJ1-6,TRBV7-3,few,CASSSGQGVYSPLHF,TGTGCCAGCAGCTCGGGACAGGGGGTCTATTCACCCCTCCACTTT
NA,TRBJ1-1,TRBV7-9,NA,CASSLVAKPEAFF,TGTGCCAGCAGCTTAGTGGCTAAACCAGAAGCTTTCTTT
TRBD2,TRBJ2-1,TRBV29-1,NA,CSFSVAGVIGNEQFF,TGCAGTTTTTCGGTAGCGGGAGTGATTGGTAATGAGCAGTTCTTC
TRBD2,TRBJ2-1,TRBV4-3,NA,CASSLSWAGGSDEQFF,TGCGCCAGCAGCCTGTCGTGGGCGGGAGGAAGTGATGAGCAGTTCTTC
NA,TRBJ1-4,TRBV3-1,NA,CASSQDLSRASKLFF,TGTGCCAGCAGCCAGGACCTTTCCAGGGCGTCAAAACTGTTTTTT
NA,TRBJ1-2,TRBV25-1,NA,CASSERRCYTF,TGTGCCAGCAGTGAACGGAGGTGCTACACCTTC
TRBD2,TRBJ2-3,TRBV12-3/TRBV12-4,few,CATLIIAGGSPDTQYF,TGTGCCACCTTAATTATAGCGGGAGGTTCTCCAGATACGCAGTATTTT
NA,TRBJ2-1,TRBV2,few,CASSEGLGNSYNEQFF,TGTGCCAGCAGTGAAGGGTTAGGGAACTCCTACAATGAGCAGTTCTTC
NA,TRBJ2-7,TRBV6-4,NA,CASSDSGGGGYERYF,TGTGCCAGCAGTGACTCGGGAGGGGGAGGCTACGAGCGGTACTTC
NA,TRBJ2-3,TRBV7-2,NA,CASSLMGWSTDTQYF,TGTGCCAGCAGCTTAATGGGGTGGTCCACAGATACGCAGTATTTT
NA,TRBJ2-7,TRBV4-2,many,CASSQDGDNSYEQYF,TGTGCCAGCAGCCAAGATGGGGACAACTCCTACGAGCAGTACTTC
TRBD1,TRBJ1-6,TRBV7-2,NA,CASSFGRWGQLPRSPLHF,TGTGCCAGCAGCTTTGGGAGGTGGGGACAGCTCCCACGTTCGCCCCTCCACTTT
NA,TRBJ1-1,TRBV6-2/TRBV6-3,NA,CASSSGLRVFF,TGTGCCAGCAGTTCGGGACTCAGGGTTTTCTTT
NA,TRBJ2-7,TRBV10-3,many,CAISEGTSYEQYF,TGTGCCATCAGTGAGGGGACTTCCTACGAGCAGTACTTC
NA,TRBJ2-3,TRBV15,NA,CATSGSSFRDTQYF,TGTGCCACCAGCGGATCTAGCTTCAGAGATACGCAGTATTTT
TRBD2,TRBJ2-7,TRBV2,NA,CASSVERESYEQYF,TGTGCCAGCAGTGTCGAGCGGGAGTCCTACGAGCAGTACTTC
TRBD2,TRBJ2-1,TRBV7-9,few,CASSLATSGGQFF,TGTGCCAGCAGCTTAGCGACTAGCGGGGGGCAGTTCTTC
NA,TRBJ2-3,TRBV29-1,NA,CSVRAGQTTDTQYF,TGCAGTGTGAGGGCCGGACAGACCACAGATACGCAGTATTTT
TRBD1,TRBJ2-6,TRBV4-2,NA,CASSQGDSSGANVLTF,TGTGCCAGCAGCCAAGGGGACAGCTCTGGGGCCAACGTCCTGACTTTC
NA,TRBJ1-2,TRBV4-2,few,CASRSGDGPYGYTF,TGTGCCAGCCGCTCTGGGGACGGACCCTATGGCTACACCTTC
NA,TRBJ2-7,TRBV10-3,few,CAIRGEGDEQYF,TGTGCCATCAGGGGAGAGGGAGACGAGCAGTACTTC
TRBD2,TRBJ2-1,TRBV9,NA,CASSVSAGGRVDEQFF,TGTGCCAGCAGCGTGTCGGCGGGAGGGAGGGTTGATGAGCAGTTCTTC
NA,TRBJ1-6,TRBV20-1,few,CSARRRGTVYNSPLHF,TGCAGTGCTAGACGTAGGGGGACGGTCTATAATTCACCCCTCCACTTT
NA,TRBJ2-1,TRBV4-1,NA,CASSRAGELDEQFF,TGCGCCAGCAGCCGAGCGGGTGAACTCGATGAGCAGTTCTTC
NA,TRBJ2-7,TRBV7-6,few,CASSSRVGINEQYF,TGTGCCAGCAGCTCCCGGGTGGGGATAAACGAGCAGTACTTC
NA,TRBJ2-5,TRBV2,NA,CASSEKVWGETQYF,TGTGCCAGCAGTGAAAAGGTCTGGGGGGAGACCCAGTACTTC
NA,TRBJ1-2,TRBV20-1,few,CSARDAGDYGYTF,TGCAGTGCTAGAGATGCGGGGGACTATGGCTACACCTTC
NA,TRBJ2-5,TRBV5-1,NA,CASSLGRNEQETQYF,TGCGCCAGCAGCTTGGGACGGAATGAACAAGAGACCCAGTACTTC
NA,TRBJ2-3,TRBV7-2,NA,CASGGMSPTDTQYF,TGTGCCAGCGGGGGTATGTCGCCCACAGATACGCAGTATTTT
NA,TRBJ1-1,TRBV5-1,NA,CASSLITDRNTEAFF,TGCGCCAGCAGCTTGATTACCGACCGGAACACTGAAGCTTTCTTT
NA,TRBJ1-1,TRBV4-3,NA,CASSQDRGASTEAFF,TGCGCCAGCAGCCAAGATCGGGGGGCATCCACTGAAGCTTTCTTT
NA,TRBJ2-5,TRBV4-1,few,CASSRIFRLGVQETQYF,TGCGCCAGCAGCCGCATCTTTCGCTTGGGAGTACAAGAGACCCAGTACTTC
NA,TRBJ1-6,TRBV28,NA,CASSSITTGSSYNSPLHF,TGTGCCAGCAGTTCGATCACGACAGGATCCTCCTATAATTCACCCCTCCACTTT
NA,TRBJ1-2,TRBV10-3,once,CAIGIREDYGYTF,TGTGCCATCGGGATCAGGGAGGACTATGGCTACACCTTC
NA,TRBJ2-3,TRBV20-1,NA,CSARGGGGSTDTQYF,TGCAGTGCTAGAGGTGGGGGAGGATCCACAGATACGCAGTATTTT
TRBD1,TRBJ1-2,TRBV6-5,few,CASSYSPGQGSFYGYTF,TGTGCCAGCAGTTACTCTCCGGGACAGGGTTCTTTCTATGGCTACACCTTC
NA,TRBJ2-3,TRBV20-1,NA,CSARGSEGTQYF,TGCAGTGCTAGGGGATCAGAAGGAACGCAGTATTTT